The clone carrying this T cell receptor beta chain was seen just once. CDR1 and CDR2 from the germline V gene are MGHRA and YSYEKL. The CDR3 covers 15 residues. The V gene lost 1 base and the J gene lost 7 bases, with 14 bases spanning the gap. This entry comes from a study of PD-L1 blockade in urothelial cancer. Using immunoSEQ multiplex PCR, the repertoire was profiled, and TCRdb retains in-frame clones only, with some absent. The sample holds about 55,000 clones; approximately 80% are singletons and the top ten take approximately 4%. Individual patients had between 1 and 8 samples, taken pretreatment and on-treatment.

This sample comprised PBMCs, obtained around atezolizumab (anti-PD-L1) treatment. The chain recombines TRBV4-1 with TRBJ2-1; D may be TRBD1 (5 bases). This receptor was obtained from a man in his sixties or seventies with urothelial cancer. The CDR3 here is CASSQGRQGENEQFF. The DNA of the CDR3 is TGCGCCAGCAGCCAAGGGCGGCAGGGTGAGAATGAGCAGTTCTTC.